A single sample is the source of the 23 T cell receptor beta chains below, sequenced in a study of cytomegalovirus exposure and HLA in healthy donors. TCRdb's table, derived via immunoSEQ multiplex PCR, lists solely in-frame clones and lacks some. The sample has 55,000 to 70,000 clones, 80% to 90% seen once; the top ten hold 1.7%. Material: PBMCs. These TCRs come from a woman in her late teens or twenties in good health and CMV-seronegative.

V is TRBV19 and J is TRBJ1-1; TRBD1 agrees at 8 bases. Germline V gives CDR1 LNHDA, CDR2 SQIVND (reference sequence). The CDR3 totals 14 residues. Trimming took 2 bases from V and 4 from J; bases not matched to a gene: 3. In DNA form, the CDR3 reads TGTGCCAGTAGTATACAGGGGGCAGGCACTGAAGCTTTCTTT. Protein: CASSIQGAGTEAFF.

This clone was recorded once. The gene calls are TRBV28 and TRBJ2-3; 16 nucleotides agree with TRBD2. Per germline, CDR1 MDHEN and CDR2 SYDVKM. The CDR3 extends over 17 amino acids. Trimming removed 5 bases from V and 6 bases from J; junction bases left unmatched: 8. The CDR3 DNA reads TGTGCCAGCAGTGCCGGGACTAGCGGGAGGGCCGGGGATACGCAGTATTTT. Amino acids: CASSAGTSGRAGDTQYF.

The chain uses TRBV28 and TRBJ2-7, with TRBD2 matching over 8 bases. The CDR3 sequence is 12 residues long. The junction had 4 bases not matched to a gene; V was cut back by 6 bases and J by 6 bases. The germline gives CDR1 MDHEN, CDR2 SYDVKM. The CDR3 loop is CASRRGDSEQYF. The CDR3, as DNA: TGTGCCAGCAGGCGGGGGGACTCCGAGCAGTACTTC.

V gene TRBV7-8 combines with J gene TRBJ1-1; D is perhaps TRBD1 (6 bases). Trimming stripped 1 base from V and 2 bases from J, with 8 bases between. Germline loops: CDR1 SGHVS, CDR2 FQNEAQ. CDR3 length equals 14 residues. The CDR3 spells CASSLGQANTEAFF. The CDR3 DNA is TGTGCCAGCAGCTTAGGACAGGCTAACACTGAAGCTTTCTTT.

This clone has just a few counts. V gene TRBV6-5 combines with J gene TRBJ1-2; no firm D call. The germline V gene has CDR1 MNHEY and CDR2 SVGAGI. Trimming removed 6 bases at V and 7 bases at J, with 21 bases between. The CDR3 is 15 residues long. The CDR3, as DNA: TGTGCCAGCAGCCGAAAGATCGAGAGGTCCTCTGGCTACACCTTC. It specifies CASSRKIERSSGYTF.

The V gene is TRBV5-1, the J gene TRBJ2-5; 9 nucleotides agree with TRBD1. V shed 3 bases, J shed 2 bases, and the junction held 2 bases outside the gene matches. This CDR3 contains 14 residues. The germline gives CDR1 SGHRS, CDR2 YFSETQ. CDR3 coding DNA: TGCGCCAGCAGCTCCGGACAGGGGCAAGAGACCCAGTACTTC. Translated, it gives CASSSGQGQETQYF.

The CDR3 coding sequence is TGCGCCAGCAGCCAAGTCCTCTCAGGTACTAGCACAGATACGCAGTATTTT. Translation gives CASSQVLSGTSTDTQYF. V usage is TRBV4-3 and J usage is TRBJ2-3, with D hard to call. The V end lost 1 base, the J end lost 0 bases, and 14 bases lay between the germline ends. The CDR3 spans 17 residues. The germline V gene has CDR1 LGHNA and CDR2 YSLEER.

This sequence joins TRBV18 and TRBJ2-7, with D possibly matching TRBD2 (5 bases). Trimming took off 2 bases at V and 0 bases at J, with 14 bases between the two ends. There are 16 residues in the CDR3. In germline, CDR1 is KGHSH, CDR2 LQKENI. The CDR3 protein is CASSPFVARSSYEQYF. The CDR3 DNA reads TGTGCCAGCTCACCATTTGTAGCGAGGAGCTCCTACGAGCAGTACTTC.

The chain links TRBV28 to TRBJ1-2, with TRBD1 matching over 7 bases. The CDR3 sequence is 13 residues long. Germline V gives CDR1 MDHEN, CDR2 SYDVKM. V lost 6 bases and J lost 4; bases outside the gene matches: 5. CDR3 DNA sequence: TGTGCCAGCAGGGTGGGACAGCCCTATGGCTACACCTTC. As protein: CASRVGQPYGYTF.

The DNA of the CDR3 is TGTGCCAGCAGTGTCGGGACACTGAATGAAAAACTGTTTTTT. Its protein product is CASSVGTLNEKLFF. The chain has TRBV6-1 and TRBJ1-4, with TRBD1 as a possible D gene (6 bases). Germline V gene lookup returns CDR1 MNHNS and CDR2 SASEGT. The CDR3 is made up of 14 amino acids. Trimming took off 4 bases at V and 5 bases at J, with 11 bases between the two ends.

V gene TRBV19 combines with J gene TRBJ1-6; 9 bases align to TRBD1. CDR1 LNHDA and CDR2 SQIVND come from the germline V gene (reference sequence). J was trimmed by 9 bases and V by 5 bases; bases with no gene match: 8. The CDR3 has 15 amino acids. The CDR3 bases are TGTGCCAGTAGTCCACAGGGGGCAAACCCTTCACCCCTCCACTTT. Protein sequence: CASSPQGANPSPLHF.

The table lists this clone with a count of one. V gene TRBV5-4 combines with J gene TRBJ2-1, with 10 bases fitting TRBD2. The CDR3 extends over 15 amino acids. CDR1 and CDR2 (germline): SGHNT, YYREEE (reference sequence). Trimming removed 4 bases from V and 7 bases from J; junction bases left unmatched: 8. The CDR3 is CASSAYTSGKNEQFF. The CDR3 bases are TGTGCCAGCAGCGCATACACTAGCGGGAAGAATGAGCAGTTCTTC.

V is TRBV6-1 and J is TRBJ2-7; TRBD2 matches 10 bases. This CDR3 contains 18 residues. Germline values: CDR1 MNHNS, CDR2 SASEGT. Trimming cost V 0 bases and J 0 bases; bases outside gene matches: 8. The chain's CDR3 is CASSEAASGSAFSYEQYF. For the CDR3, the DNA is TGTGCCAGCAGTGAAGCGGCTAGCGGGAGTGCCTTCTCCTACGAGCAGTACTTC.

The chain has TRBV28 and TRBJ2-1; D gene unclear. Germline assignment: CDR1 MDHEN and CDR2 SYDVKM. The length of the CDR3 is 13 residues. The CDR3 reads CSATREVYNEQFF. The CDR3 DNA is TGTTCCGCCACCCGAGAGGTTTACAATGAGCAGTTCTTC.

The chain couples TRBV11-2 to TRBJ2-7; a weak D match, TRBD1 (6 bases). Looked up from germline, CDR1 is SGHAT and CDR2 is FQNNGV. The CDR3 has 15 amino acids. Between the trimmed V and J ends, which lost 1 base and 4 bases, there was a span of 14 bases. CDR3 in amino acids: CASSLADRKIYEQYF. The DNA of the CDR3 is TGTGCCAGCAGCTTAGCAGACAGGAAGATATACGAGCAGTACTTC. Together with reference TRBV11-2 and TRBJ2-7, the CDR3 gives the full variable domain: EAGVAQSPRYKIIEKRQSVAFWCNPISGHATLYWYQQILGQGPKLLIQFQNNGVVDDSQLPKDRFSAERLKGVDSTLKIQPAKLEDSAVYLCASSLADRKIYEQYFGPGTRLTVT.

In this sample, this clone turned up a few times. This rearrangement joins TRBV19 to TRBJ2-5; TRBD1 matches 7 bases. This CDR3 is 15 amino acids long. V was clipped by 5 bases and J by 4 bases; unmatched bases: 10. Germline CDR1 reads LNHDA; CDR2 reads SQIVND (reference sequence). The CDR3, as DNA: TGTGCCAGTAGTGCTGACAGGGTAGGACGAGAGACCCAGTACTTC. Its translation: CASSADRVGRETQYF.

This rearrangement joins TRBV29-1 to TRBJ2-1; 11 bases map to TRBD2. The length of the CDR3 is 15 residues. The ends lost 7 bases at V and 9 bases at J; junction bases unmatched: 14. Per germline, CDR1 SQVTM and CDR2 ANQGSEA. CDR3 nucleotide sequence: TGCAGCGCCGCGCTCCTAGCGGGAGGTCTAGGTGAGCAGTTCTTC. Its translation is CSAALLAGGLGEQFF.

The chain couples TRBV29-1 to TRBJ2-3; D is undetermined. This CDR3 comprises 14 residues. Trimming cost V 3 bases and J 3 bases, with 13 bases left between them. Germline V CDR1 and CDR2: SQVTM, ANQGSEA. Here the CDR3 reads CSVEKESRTDTQYF. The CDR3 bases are TGCAGCGTTGAGAAGGAGTCTCGGACAGATACGCAGTATTTT.

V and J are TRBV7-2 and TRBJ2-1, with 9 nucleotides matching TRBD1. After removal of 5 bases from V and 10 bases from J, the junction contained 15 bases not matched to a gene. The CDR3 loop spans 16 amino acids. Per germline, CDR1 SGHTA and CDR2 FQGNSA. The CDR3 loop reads CASSESSGTGHGEQFF. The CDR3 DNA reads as TGTGCCAGCAGCGAATCCTCCGGGACAGGGCATGGGGAGCAGTTCTTC.

The DNA of the CDR3 is TGTGCCAGCAGCGTACAGGGGGGCGGTCAGCCCCAGCATTTT. Amino acid sequence: CASSVQGGGQPQHF. The rearrangement joins TRBV7-2 to TRBJ1-5; 8 bases are a match to TRBD1. This CDR3 spans 14 amino acids. CDR1 and CDR2 from the germline V gene are SGHTA and FQGNSA. With 5 bases clipped from V and 6 bases from J, the junction kept 6 bases outside the gene matches.

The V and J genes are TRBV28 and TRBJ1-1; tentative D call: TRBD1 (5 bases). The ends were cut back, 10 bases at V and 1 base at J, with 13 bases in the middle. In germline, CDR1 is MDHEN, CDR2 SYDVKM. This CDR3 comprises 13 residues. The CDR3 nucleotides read TGTGCCAATTCCGCGGGGCGGAACACTGAAGCTTTCTTT. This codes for CANSAGRNTEAFF. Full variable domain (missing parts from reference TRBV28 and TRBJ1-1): DVKVTQSSRYLVKRTGEKVFLECVQDMDHENMFWYRQDPGLGLRLIYFSYDVKMKEKGDIPEGYSVSREKKERFSLILESASTNQTSMYLCANSAGRNTEAFFGQGTRLTVV.

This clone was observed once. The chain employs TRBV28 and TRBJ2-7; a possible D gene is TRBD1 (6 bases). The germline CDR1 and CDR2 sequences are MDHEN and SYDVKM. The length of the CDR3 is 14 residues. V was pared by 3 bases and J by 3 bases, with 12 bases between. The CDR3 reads CASSFVGGSYEQYF. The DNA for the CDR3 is TGTGCCAGCAGTTTCGTTGGGGGCAGCTACGAGCAGTACTTC. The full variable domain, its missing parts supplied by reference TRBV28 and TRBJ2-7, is DVKVTQSSRYLVKRTGEKVFLECVQDMDHENMFWYRQDPGLGLRLIYFSYDVKMKEKGDIPEGYSVSREKKERFSLILESASTNQTSMYLCASSFVGGSYEQYFGPGTRLTVT.

The CDR3 here is CASSQYKGRSDTQYF. The CDR3 nucleotides read TGTGCCAGCAGCCAATATAAGGGGAGGTCAGATACGCAGTATTTT. The chain links TRBV14 to TRBJ2-3; possible D gene TRBD2, 6 bases. Trimming took off 2 bases at V and 4 bases at J, with 13 bases between the two ends. CDR3 length: 15 amino acids. The germline gives CDR1 SGHDN, CDR2 FVKESK.